The following is a T cell receptor (beta chain) sequence with its context. Its target is not known. This specimen belongs to a study of T cell responses to AZD1222 COVID-19 vaccine. General observations from the study: Repertoires were sampled only after the peak T cell response.

Libraries were prepared by immunoSEQ multiplex PCR; TCRdb keeps only in-frame clonotypes and omits some of them. In the table there are 200,000 to 300,000 clones, about 92% of which are singletons. The sample in question was peripheral blood, obtained on day 0 of AZD1222 vaccination. This receptor was identified in an adult in good health.

The CDR3 sequence is CAISDQGRPGANVLTF. The CDR3, as DNA: TGTGCCATCAGTGATCAGGGGAGGCCTGGGGCCAACGTCCTGACTTTC. V and J are TRBV10-3 and TRBJ2-6; the D gene could be TRBD1 or TRBD2 (6 bases each). Trimming left V 3 bases short and J 2 bases short, with 11 bases between. This CDR3 region has 16 residues. Germline loops: CDR1 ENHRY, CDR2 SYGVKD.